These 16 T cell receptor beta chains originate from one sample sequenced in a study of Ad26.COV2.S vaccination and SARS-CoV-2 variants. The treatment is: about 20 received Ad26.COV2.S at low or high dose, single or two shots; a few received placebo; per-sample allocation not given. Material that was analyzed had been drawn on day 63 after the first vaccine or placebo injection. Data came from immunoSEQ multiplex PCR; TCRdb stores just in-frame clones and leaves some out. The sample shows more than 300,000 clones, approximately 80% of them seen only once. The specimen was peripheral blood, collected in a trial of Ad26.COV2.S vaccine versus placebo. Every receptor here comes from a person between 18 and 60 years old who received the Ad26.COV2.S COVID-19 vaccine or a placebo.

This chain connects TRBV28 to TRBJ1-5; D call uncertain. V was cut by 5 bases and J by 4 bases, with 6 bases left in between. Germline V gene sequence: CDR1 MDHEN, CDR2 SYDVKM. This CDR3 is 12 amino acids long. CDR3 sequence reads: CASSTFNQPQHF. The CDR3 DNA follows: TGTGCCAGCAGTACCTTTAATCAGCCCCAGCATTTT.

This chain joins TRBV28 and TRBJ1-4; possible D gene TRBD1, 5 bases. Germline V gene sequence: CDR1 MDHEN, CDR2 SYDVKM. Trimming took off 5 bases at V and 7 bases at J, with 17 bases between the two ends. This CDR3 contains 15 residues. CDR3 protein: CASSNEGRGSEKLFF. The CDR3 DNA sequence: TGTGCCAGCAGTAACGAGGGGCGAGGGTCTGAAAAACTGTTTTTT.

The genes are TRBV6-2 or TRBV6-3 and TRBJ2-5, with no clear D. Germline loops: CDR1 MNHEY, CDR2 SVGEGT. With 2 bases removed from V and 0 bases from J, the gap between germline ends came to 7 bases. The CDR3 is made up of 14 amino acids. The CDR3 DNA reads TGTGCCAGCAGTTACACTACTCACCAAGAGACCCAGTACTTC. Amino acid sequence: CASSYTTHQETQYF.

The V gene is TRBV10-3, the J gene TRBJ2-1; TRBD2 matches 7 bases. The germline V gene encodes CDR1 ENHRY and CDR2 SYGVKD. The CDR3 length is 12 residues. The V gene end was trimmed by 7 bases and the J gene end by 8 bases; junction bases not matched to a gene: 5. CDR3 residues: CAITAGEDEQFF. The CDR3 coding sequence is TGTGCCATCACGGCGGGGGAGGATGAGCAGTTCTTC.

V and J are TRBV30 and TRBJ1-6, with D unresolved. V was pared by 0 bases and J by 8 bases, with 11 bases between. Germline lookup yields CDR1 GTSNPN and CDR2 SVGIG (reference sequence). There are 14 residues in the CDR3. In DNA form, the CDR3 reads TGTGCCTGGAGTGTCGGGATTGACTATTCACCCCTCCACTTT. Protein sequence: CAWSVGIDYSPLHF.

The rearrangement joins TRBV9 to TRBJ1-1; 7 nucleotides line up with TRBD1. This CDR3 has 16 amino acids. Germline CDR1 is SGDLS and CDR2 is YYNGEE. Unmatched junction bases numbered 10, after V lost 0 bases and J lost 5 bases. The CDR3 sequence is CASSVDQDRSATEAFF. The CDR3 coding sequence is TGTGCCAGCAGCGTAGATCAGGACAGGTCGGCGACTGAAGCTTTCTTT.

The rearrangement uses TRBV9 and TRBJ2-3; D might be TRBD2 (6 bases). Trimming took 0 bases from V and 1 from J, leaving 12 bases between them. Germline CDR1 is SGDLS and CDR2 is YYNGEE. The length of the CDR3 is 16 residues. CDR3 sequence (DNA): TGTGCCAGCAGCGTAGGGACTAACATACGCACAGATACGCAGTATTTT. Translated, it gives CASSVGTNIRTDTQYF.

The chain employs TRBV19 and TRBJ1-1; D gene unclear. The CDR3 loop spans 13 amino acids. V was trimmed by 4 bases and J by 3 bases, leaving 9 bases between them. Germline V lookup: CDR1 LNHDA, CDR2 SQIVND (reference sequence). The chain's CDR3 is CASSNGWDTEAFF. CDR3 bases: TGTGCCAGTAGTAACGGGTGGGACACTGAAGCTTTCTTT.

The V call is TRBV15, the J call TRBJ1-2, with D tentatively TRBD1 (5 bases). Germline V CDR1 and CDR2: LNHNV, YYDKDF (reference sequence). The V end was cut by 0 bases, the J end by 4 bases, with 15 bases between. CDR3 length: 16 residues. The CDR3 DNA reads TGTGCCACCAGCAGAGATCGTAACGGGGGGGTCTATGGCTACACCTTC. It encodes CATSRDRNGGVYGYTF.

As for this clone: With a far larger clone one base away, a read error is the likely cause. This chain links TRBV7-6 with TRBJ1-6, with D possibly being TRBD1 (6 bases). The V end lost 6 bases, the J end lost 7 bases, and 7 bases lay between the germline ends. The germline V gene has CDR1 SGHVS and CDR2 FNYEAQ. The CDR3 spans 12 residues. CDR3 sequence: CASRTGNSPLHF. CDR3 nucleotides: TGTGCCAGCAGGACAGGAAATTCACCCCTCCACTTT.

This chain connects TRBV24-1 to TRBJ2-1; D remains ambiguous. Per the germline V gene, CDR1 is KGHDR and CDR2 is SFDVKD. The CDR3 is 12 amino acids. Trimming cost V 3 bases and J 4 bases, with 3 bases left between them. The CDR3 loop is CATSDPYNEQFF. DNA for the CDR3: TGTGCCACCAGTGATCCTTACAATGAGCAGTTCTTC.

The CDR3 sequence is CASSAGQLQETQYF. CDR3 nucleotides: TGCGCCAGCAGCGCGGGACAACTCCAAGAGACCCAGTACTTC. The V call is TRBV5-1, the J call TRBJ2-5, with D perhaps TRBD1 or TRBD2 (6 bases each). CDR3 length: 14 residues. Germline CDR1 SGHRS, CDR2 YFSETQ. The V end was cut by 4 bases, the J end by 1 base, with 11 bases between.

The chain carries TRBV2 and TRBJ1-5, with D perhaps matching TRBD1 (6 bases). Looked up from germline, CDR1 is SNHLY and CDR2 is FYNNEI. V lost 6 bases to trimming and J lost 6 bases, with 15 bases between them. This CDR3 spans 14 amino acids. CDR3 nucleotide sequence: TGTGCCAGCAGACCCCCAGGGGCCGGTCAGCCCCAGCATTTT. Its translation is CASRPPGAGQPQHF.

The V gene is TRBV24-1, the J gene TRBJ2-6; 11 bases match TRBD1. Trimming cost V 5 bases and J 0 bases; bases outside gene matches: 5. Per germline, CDR1 KGHDR and CDR2 SFDVKD. The CDR3 extends over 18 amino acids. The DNA of the CDR3 is TGTGCCACCAGTGCCCGGACAGGGGGCGTCTCTGGGGCCAACGTCCTGACTTTC. As protein: CATSARTGGVSGANVLTF.

The count of this clone is one. This chain uses TRBV12-3 or TRBV12-4 with TRBJ1-5; a weak D match, TRBD1 (6 bases). With 3 bases removed from V and 6 bases from J, the gap between germline ends came to 9 bases. The CDR3 runs 13 residues. CDR3: CASSFRGLQPQHF. In DNA, the CDR3 is TGTGCCAGCAGTTTCCGGGGGCTTCAGCCCCAGCATTTT.

This chain links TRBV7-3 with TRBJ2-7; D may be TRBD1 (6 bases). CDR3 length: 14 amino acids. Germline loops: CDR1 SGHTA, CDR2 FQGTGA. Trimming pared 3 bases from V and 6 bases from J, leaving 15 bases between. The CDR3 bases are TGTGCCAGCAGCTTGAATACAGGGTCGCTCGAGCAGTACTTC. This gives the protein CASSLNTGSLEQYF.